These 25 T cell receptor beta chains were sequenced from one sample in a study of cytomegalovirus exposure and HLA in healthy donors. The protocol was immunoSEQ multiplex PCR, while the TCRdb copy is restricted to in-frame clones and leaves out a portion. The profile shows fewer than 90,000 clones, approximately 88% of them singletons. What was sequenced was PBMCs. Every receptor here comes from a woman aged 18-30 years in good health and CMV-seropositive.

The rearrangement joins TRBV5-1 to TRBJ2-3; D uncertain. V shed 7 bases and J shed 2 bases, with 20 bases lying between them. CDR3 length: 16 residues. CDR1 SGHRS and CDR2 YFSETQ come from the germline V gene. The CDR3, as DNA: TGCGCCAGCCGACTGTTCGATGCCTGGCTCACAGATACGCAGTATTTT. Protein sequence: CASRLFDAWLTDTQYF.

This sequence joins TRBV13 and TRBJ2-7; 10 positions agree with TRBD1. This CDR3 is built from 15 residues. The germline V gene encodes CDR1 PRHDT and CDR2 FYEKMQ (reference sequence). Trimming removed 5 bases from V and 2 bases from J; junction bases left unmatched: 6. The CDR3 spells CASSNPGQGTYEQYF. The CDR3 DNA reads TGTGCCAGCAGCAATCCGGGACAGGGGACCTACGAGCAGTACTTC. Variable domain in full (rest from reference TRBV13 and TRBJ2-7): AAGVIQSPRHLIKEKRETATLKCYPIPRHDTVYWYQQGPGQDPQFLISFYEKMQSDKGSIPDRFSAQQFSDYHSELNMSSLELGDSALYFCASSNPGQGTYEQYFGPGTRLTVT.

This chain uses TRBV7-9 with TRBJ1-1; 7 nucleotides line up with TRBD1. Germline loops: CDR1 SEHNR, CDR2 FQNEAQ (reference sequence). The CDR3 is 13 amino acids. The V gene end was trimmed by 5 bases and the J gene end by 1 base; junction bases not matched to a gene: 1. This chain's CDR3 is CASSRTGNTEAFF. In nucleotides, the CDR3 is TGTGCCAGCAGCCGGACAGGGAACACTGAAGCTTTCTTT.

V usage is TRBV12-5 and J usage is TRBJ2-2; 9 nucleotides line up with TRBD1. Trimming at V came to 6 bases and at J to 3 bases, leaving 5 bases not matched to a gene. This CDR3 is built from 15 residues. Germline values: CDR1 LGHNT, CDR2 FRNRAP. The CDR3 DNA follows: TGTGCTAGTGGCTCTGGGGACAGGGACACCGGGGAGCTGTTTTTT. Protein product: CASGSGDRDTGELFF.

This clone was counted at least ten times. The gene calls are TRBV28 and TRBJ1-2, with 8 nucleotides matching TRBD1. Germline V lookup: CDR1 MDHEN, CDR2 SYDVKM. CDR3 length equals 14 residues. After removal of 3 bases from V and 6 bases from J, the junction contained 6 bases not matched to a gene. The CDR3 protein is CASSFSSGGDGYTF. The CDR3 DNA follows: TGTGCCAGCAGTTTCTCCTCAGGGGGCGATGGCTACACCTTC.

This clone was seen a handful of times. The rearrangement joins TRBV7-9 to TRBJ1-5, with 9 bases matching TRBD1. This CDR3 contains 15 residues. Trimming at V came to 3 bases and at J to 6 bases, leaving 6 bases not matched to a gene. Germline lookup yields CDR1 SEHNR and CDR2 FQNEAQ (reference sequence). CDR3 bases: TGTGCCAGCAGCTTGGTGGGACAGGGCGGTCAGCCCCAGCATTTT. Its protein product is CASSLVGQGGQPQHF.

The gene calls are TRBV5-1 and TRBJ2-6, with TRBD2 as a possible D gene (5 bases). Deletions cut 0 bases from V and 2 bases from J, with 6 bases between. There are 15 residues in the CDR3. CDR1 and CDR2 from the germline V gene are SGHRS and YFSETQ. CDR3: CASSLDGAGANVLTF. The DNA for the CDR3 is TGCGCCAGCAGCTTGGACGGGGCTGGGGCCAACGTCCTGACTTTC.

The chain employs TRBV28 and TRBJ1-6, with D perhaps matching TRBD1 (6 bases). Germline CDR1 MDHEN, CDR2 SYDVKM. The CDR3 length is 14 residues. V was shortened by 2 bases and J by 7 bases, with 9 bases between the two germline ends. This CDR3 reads CASSLPTGNSPLHF. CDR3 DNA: TGTGCCAGCAGTTTACCAACAGGGAATTCACCCCTCCACTTT.

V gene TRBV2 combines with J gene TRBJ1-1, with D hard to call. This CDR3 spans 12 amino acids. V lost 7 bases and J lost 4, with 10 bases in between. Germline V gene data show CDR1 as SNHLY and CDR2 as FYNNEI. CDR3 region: CASNWLGTEAFF. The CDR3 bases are TGTGCCAGCAATTGGCTAGGCACTGAAGCTTTCTTT.

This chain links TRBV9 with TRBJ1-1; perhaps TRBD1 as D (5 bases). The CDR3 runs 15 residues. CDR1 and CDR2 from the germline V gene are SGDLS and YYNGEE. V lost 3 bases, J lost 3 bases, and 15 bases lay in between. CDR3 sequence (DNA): TGTGCCAGCAGCGAAAAGACAGTACAGTACACTGAAGCTTTCTTT. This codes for CASSEKTVQYTEAFF.

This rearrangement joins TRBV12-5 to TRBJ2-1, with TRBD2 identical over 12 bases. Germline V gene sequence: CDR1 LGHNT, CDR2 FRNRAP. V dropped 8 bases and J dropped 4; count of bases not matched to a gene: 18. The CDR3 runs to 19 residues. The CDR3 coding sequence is TGTGCTAGTAAATCGGTGCTACTAGCGGGGGGCTCTATATACAATGAGCAGTTCTTC. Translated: CASKSVLLAGGSIYNEQFF.

The CDR3 sequence is CASSLAGESGNTIYF. Written as DNA, the CDR3 is TGTGCCAGCAGCTTAGCAGGGGAATCTGGAAACACCATATATTTT. The rearrangement links TRBV7-6 to TRBJ1-3; maybe TRBD1 (5 bases). CDR1 SGHVS and CDR2 FNYEAQ come from the germline V gene. V was cut by 0 bases and J by 1 base, with 7 bases left in between. The CDR3 totals 15 residues.

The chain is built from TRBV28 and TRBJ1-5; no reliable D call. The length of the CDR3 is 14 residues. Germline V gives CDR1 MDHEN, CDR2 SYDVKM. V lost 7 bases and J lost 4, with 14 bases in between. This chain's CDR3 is CASTSPAGNQPQHF. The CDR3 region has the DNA TGTGCCAGCACCTCCCCAGCGGGAAATCAGCCCCAGCATTTT.

The CDR3, as DNA: TGCGCCAGCAGTATAGAGGTAAATCAGCCCCAGCATTTT. It is translated as CASSIEVNQPQHF. The chain links TRBV5-1 to TRBJ1-5; D not resolved. V lost 5 bases to trimming and J lost 4 bases, with 10 bases between them. Germline CDR1 and CDR2: SGHRS and YFSETQ. This CDR3 comprises 13 residues.

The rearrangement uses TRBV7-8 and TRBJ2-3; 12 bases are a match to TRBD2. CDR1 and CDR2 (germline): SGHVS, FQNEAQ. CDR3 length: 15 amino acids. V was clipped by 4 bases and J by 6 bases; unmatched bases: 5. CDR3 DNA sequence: TGTGCCAGCAGCTGGACTAGCGGGGATTTGGATACGCAGTATTTT. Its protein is CASSWTSGDLDTQYF.

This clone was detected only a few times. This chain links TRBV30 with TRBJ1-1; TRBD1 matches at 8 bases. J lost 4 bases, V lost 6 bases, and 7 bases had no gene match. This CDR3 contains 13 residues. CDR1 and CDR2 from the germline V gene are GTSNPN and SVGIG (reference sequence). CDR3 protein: CACQDRGGTEAFF. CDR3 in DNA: TGTGCCTGTCAAGACAGGGGCGGCACTGAAGCTTTCTTT. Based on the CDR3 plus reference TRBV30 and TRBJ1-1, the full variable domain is SQTIHQWPATLVQPVGSPLSLECTVEGTSNPNLYWYRQAAGRGLQLLFYSVGIGQISSEVPQNLSASRPQDRQFILSSKKLLLSDSGFYLCACQDRGGTEAFFGQGTRLTVV.

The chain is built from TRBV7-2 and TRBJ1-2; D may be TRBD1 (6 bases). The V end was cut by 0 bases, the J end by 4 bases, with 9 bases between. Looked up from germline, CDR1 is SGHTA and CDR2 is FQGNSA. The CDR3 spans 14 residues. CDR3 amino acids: CASSLARDTYGYTF. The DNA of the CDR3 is TGTGCCAGCAGCTTAGCCCGGGACACCTATGGCTACACCTTC. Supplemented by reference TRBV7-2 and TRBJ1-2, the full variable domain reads GAGVSQSPSNKVTEKGKDVELRCDPISGHTALYWYRQSLGQGLEFLIYFQGNSAPDKSGLPSDRFSAERTGGSVSTLTIQRTQQEDSAVYLCASSLARDTYGYTFGSGTRLTVV.

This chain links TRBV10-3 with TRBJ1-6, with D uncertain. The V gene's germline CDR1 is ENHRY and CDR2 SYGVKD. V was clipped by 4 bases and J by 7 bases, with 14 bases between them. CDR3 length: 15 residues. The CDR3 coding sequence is TGTGCCATCAGTGCCCGGGGAGCAGGCAATTCACCCCTCCACTTT. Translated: CAISARGAGNSPLHF.

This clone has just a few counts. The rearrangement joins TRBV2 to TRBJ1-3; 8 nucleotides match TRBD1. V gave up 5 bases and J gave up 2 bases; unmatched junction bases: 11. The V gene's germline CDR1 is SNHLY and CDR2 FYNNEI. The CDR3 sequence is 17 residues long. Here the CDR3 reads CASSRTGIRSAGNTIYF. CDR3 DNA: TGTGCCAGCAGTAGGACAGGGATTAGGTCGGCTGGAAACACCATATATTTT.

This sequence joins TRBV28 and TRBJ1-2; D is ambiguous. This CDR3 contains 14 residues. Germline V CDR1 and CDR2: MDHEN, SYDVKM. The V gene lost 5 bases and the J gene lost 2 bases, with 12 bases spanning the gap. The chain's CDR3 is CASSLHEGNYGYTF. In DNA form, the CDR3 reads TGTGCCAGCAGTCTACACGAGGGCAACTATGGCTACACCTTC.

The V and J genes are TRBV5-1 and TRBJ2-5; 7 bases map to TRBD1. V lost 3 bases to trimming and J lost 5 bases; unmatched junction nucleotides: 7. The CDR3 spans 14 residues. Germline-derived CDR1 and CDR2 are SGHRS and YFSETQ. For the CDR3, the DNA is TGCGCCAGCAGCTATGGGACAGTGGGGGAGACCCAGTACTTC. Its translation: CASSYGTVGETQYF.

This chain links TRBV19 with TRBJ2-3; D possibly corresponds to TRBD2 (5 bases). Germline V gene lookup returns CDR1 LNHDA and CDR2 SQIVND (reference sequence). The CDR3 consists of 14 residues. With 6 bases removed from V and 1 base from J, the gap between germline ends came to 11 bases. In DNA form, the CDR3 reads TGTGCCAGTAGCCGAAACGGGGGCACAGATACGCAGTATTTT. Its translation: CASSRNGGTDTQYF.

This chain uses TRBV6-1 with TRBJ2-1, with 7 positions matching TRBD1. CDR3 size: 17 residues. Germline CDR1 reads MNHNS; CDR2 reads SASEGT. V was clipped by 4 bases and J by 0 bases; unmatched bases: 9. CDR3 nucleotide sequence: TGTGCCAGCAGTGGGTGGGGGACAGCTAGCTCCTACAATGAGCAGTTCTTC. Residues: CASSGWGTASSYNEQFF.

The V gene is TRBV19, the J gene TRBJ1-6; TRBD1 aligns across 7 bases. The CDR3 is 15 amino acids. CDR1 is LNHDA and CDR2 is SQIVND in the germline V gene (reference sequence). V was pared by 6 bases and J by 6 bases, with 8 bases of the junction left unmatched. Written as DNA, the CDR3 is TGTGCCAGTAGGGCGCCGGGACAGATTAATTCACCCCTCCACTTT. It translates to CASRAPGQINSPLHF.

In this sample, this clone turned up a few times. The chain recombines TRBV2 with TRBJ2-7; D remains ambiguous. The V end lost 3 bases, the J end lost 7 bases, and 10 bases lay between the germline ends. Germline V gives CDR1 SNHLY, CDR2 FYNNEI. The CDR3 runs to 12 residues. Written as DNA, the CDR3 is TGTGCCAGCAGTGAGACAAATGTGGAGCAGTACTTC. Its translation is CASSETNVEQYF.